This paragraph covers one T cell receptor (beta chain) sequence. What it binds is not known. These data originate in a study of blood T cells in healthy people across ages. The study's findings and limits: Unsorted PBMCs ruled out conclusive naive versus antigen-experienced comparison. A roughly linear fall in TCR beta diversity per million T cells was seen with increasing age.

In germline, CDR1 is SGHVS, CDR2 FNYEAQ. This CDR3 spans 15 amino acids. Trimming pared 2 bases from V and 1 base from J, leaving 11 bases between. A sample-barcoded 5' primer and a J-beta primer mix were used in a second PCR of about 7 to 12 cycles. TCRdb fed the 5' RACE reads into MiXCR, producing one record per CDR3 protein. The table shows 1.5 million to 2 million distinct CDR3 sequences, with 35% to 50% occurring only once. What was sequenced was blood. The receptor was isolated from a human donor in good health. This rearrangement joins TRBV7-6 to TRBJ1-1; D is unresolved. CDR3 loop: CASSLIPGRNTEAFF. The DNA for the CDR3 is TGTGCCAGCAGCTTAATCCCCGGCAGGAACACTGAAGCTTTCTTT.